This TCR beta chain was identified during a study of T-cell memory formation after mild COVID-19. Whole-study context: TCR clusters were largely donor specific. Study results and limitations: Day 15 to 85 contracting clones showed balanced CD4/CD8; later expanders leaned CD4+. Researchers could not confirm that second-wave clones peaking on day 37 targeted SARS-CoV-2.

Sample barcodes and UMIs were carried by the TCR alpha and TCR beta cDNA libraries that 5'RACE generated with constant-segment primers. TCRdb passed the 5' RACE reads through MiXCR, listing each CDR3 protein once. The sample yields about 260,000 distinct CDR3 sequences, around 15% seen once. J lost 4 bases, V lost 3 bases, and 5 bases had no gene match. This CDR3 is built from 16 residues. The germline CDR1 and CDR2 sequences are MNHEY and SVGEGT. As for this clonotype: Its antigen remains unknown.

The clonotype was recovered from a man between 18 and 35 years old who had mild COVID-19 (a few samples of this study predate the infection). Cell type and time point are not known. The sequenced sample consisted of PBMCs or a T cell subset sorted from them (not recorded which). The gene calls are TRBV6-2 or TRBV6-3 and TRBJ2-2; TRBD2 matches at 10 bases. Here the CDR3 DNA reads TGTGCCAGCAGTTATGCTAGCGGGAGATTCACCGGGGAGCTGTTTTTT. Translation: CASSYASGRFTGELFF.